These T cell receptor beta chains were read from a single sample in a study of Ad26.COV2.S vaccination and SARS-CoV-2 variants. Profiled with immunoSEQ multiplex PCR; TCRdb holds only in-frame clones, not every one. The sample consists of around 340,000 clones, roughly 89% of them appearing once. The sample consisted of peripheral blood, taken in a trial of Ad26.COV2.S vaccine versus placebo. The receptors stem from a person aged 18-65 years who received the Ad26.COV2.S COVID-19 vaccine or a placebo. Both conserved end residues are part of each CDR3. Each record gives: D gene, J gene, CDR3 length, V gene, clone size, CDR3 protein, CDR3 DNA. A D gene is named only where the DNA matches it firmly. Clone sizes are given selectively: once, few, many, or a class where the clone is expanded.

D gene: -; J gene: TRBJ1-1; CDR3 length: 15; V gene: TRBV7-6; clone size: -; CDR3 protein: CASSLVSGARTEAFF; CDR3 DNA: TGTGCCAGCAGCTTAGTTTCGGGGGCGCGCACTGAAGCTTTCTTT
D gene: TRBD1; J gene: TRBJ2-3; CDR3 length: 15; V gene: TRBV10-1; clone size: -; CDR3 protein: CASSAGTVIADTQYF; CDR3 DNA: TGCGCCAGCAGTGCCGGGACAGTGATTGCAGATACGCAGTATTTT
D gene: -; J gene: TRBJ1-1; CDR3 length: 12; V gene: TRBV10-3; clone size: -; CDR3 protein: CAIGRGNTEAFF; CDR3 DNA: TGTGCCATCGGACGGGGAAACACTGAAGCTTTCTTT
D gene: -; J gene: TRBJ2-1; CDR3 length: 11; V gene: TRBV28; clone size: -; CDR3 protein: CASRGDNEQFF; CDR3 DNA: TGTGCCAGCAGGGGAGACAATGAGCAGTTCTTC
D gene: TRBD2; J gene: TRBJ2-1; CDR3 length: 16; V gene: TRBV7-2; clone size: -; CDR3 protein: CASSLLRGGAYNEQFF; CDR3 DNA: TGTGCCAGCAGCCTCCTGCGGGGGGGAGCCTACAATGAGCAGTTCTTC
D gene: TRBD2; J gene: TRBJ2-2; CDR3 length: 14; V gene: TRBV19; clone size: once; CDR3 protein: CASSWGLGGGELFF; CDR3 DNA: TGTGCCAGTAGCTGGGGACTAGGCGGCGGGGAGCTGTTTTTT
D gene: TRBD2; J gene: TRBJ2-7; CDR3 length: 16; V gene: TRBV2; clone size: -; CDR3 protein: CASSTGREGKAYEQYF; CDR3 DNA: TGTGCCAGCAGTACGGGGCGGGAGGGAAAAGCCTACGAGCAGTACTTC
D gene: -; J gene: TRBJ2-1; CDR3 length: 16; V gene: TRBV3-1/TRBV3-2; clone size: -; CDR3 protein: CASSQELLDPYNEQFF; CDR3 DNA: TGTGCCAGCAGCCAAGAGCTGCTAGATCCCTACAATGAGCAGTTCTTC
D gene: -; J gene: TRBJ2-6; CDR3 length: 16; V gene: TRBV4-2; clone size: -; CDR3 protein: CASSLRAASGANVLTF; CDR3 DNA: TGTGCCAGCAGCCTTCGGGCCGCCTCTGGGGCCAACGTCCTGACTTTC
D gene: -; J gene: TRBJ2-1; CDR3 length: 16; V gene: TRBV7-2; clone size: -; CDR3 protein: CASSLYSGRENHEQFF; CDR3 DNA: TGTGCCAGCAGCTTATATTCGGGCAGGGAAAACCATGAGCAGTTCTTC
D gene: -; J gene: TRBJ2-3; CDR3 length: 13; V gene: TRBV6-1; clone size: -; CDR3 protein: CASSEPGTDTQYF; CDR3 DNA: TGTGCCAGCAGTGAACCGGGTACCGATACGCAGTATTTT
D gene: -; J gene: TRBJ2-7; CDR3 length: 20; V gene: TRBV29-1; clone size: -; CDR3 protein: CSVEGVREPGGGEQAYEQYF; CDR3 DNA: TGCAGCGTTGAGGGGGTGAGAGAGCCCGGTGGAGGGGAGCAAGCCTACGAGCAGTACTTC
D gene: -; J gene: TRBJ1-4; CDR3 length: 16; V gene: TRBV6-2/TRBV6-3; clone size: once; CDR3 protein: CASSYRTSTTNEKLFF; CDR3 DNA: TGTGCCAGCAGTTACCGGACGAGTACTACCAATGAAAAACTGTTTTTT
D gene: -; J gene: TRBJ1-1; CDR3 length: 11; V gene: TRBV6-5; clone size: once; CDR3 protein: CASTSNTEAFF; CDR3 DNA: TGTGCCAGCACCTCGAACACTGAAGCTTTCTTT
D gene: -; J gene: TRBJ2-1; CDR3 length: 13; V gene: TRBV24-1; clone size: -; CDR3 protein: CATSDDDHNEQFF; CDR3 DNA: TGTGCCACCAGTGATGACGATCACAATGAGCAGTTCTTC
D gene: -; J gene: TRBJ1-3; CDR3 length: 15; V gene: TRBV18; clone size: -; CDR3 protein: CASSQDGYSGNTIYF; CDR3 DNA: TGTGCCAGCTCTCAGGACGGATACTCTGGAAACACCATATATTTT
D gene: -; J gene: TRBJ2-2; CDR3 length: 13; V gene: TRBV5-5; clone size: -; CDR3 protein: CASSFEVTGELFF; CDR3 DNA: TGTGCCAGCAGCTTTGAAGTCACCGGGGAGCTGTTTTTT
D gene: TRBD2; J gene: TRBJ2-1; CDR3 length: 17; V gene: TRBV19; clone size: -; CDR3 protein: CASTNRGGEGQSDEQFF; CDR3 DNA: TGTGCCAGTACCAACCGCGGGGGGGAGGGCCAGAGCGATGAGCAGTTCTTC
D gene: -; J gene: TRBJ2-2; CDR3 length: 17; V gene: TRBV7-8; clone size: -; CDR3 protein: CASSSLKASENTGELFF; CDR3 DNA: TGTGCCAGCAGCTCCCTAAAAGCTAGCGAGAACACCGGGGAGCTGTTTTTT
D gene: TRBD1; J gene: TRBJ1-1; CDR3 length: 14; V gene: TRBV7-9; clone size: many; CDR3 protein: CASERTGWDTEAFF; CDR3 DNA: TGTGCCAGCGAAAGGACAGGGTGGGACACTGAAGCTTTCTTT
D gene: TRBD2; J gene: TRBJ2-5; CDR3 length: 15; V gene: TRBV7-2; clone size: -; CDR3 protein: CASDISSGGSETQYF; CDR3 DNA: TGTGCCAGCGACATCTCTAGCGGGGGGTCAGAGACCCAGTACTTC
D gene: -; J gene: TRBJ2-1; CDR3 length: 15; V gene: TRBV11-2; clone size: -; CDR3 protein: CASSSGGSYYNEQFF; CDR3 DNA: TGTGCCAGCAGCTCCGGAGGCTCTTACTACAATGAGCAGTTCTTC
D gene: TRBD2; J gene: TRBJ2-3; CDR3 length: 14; V gene: TRBV5-1; clone size: -; CDR3 protein: CASSLERGLNTQYF; CDR3 DNA: TGCGCCAGCAGCTTGGAGCGGGGACTTAATACGCAGTATTTT
D gene: -; J gene: TRBJ2-5; CDR3 length: 16; V gene: TRBV7-9; clone size: -; CDR3 protein: CASSLGARSFQETQYF; CDR3 DNA: TGTGCCAGCAGCTTAGGCGCCAGAAGCTTCCAAGAGACCCAGTACTTC
D gene: TRBD1; J gene: TRBJ1-4; CDR3 length: 16; V gene: TRBV15; clone size: -; CDR3 protein: CATSRDRTGEDEKLFF; CDR3 DNA: TGTGCCACCAGCAGAGACCGGACAGGGGAGGATGAAAAACTGTTTTTT
D gene: -; J gene: TRBJ1-1; CDR3 length: 13; V gene: TRBV11-2; clone size: -; CDR3 protein: CASSLRPDTEAFF; CDR3 DNA: TGTGCCAGCAGTCTCAGACCGGACACTGAAGCTTTCTTT
D gene: TRBD1; J gene: TRBJ2-3; CDR3 length: 14; V gene: TRBV7-2; clone size: -; CDR3 protein: CASSPGTGPDTQYF; CDR3 DNA: TGTGCCAGCAGCCCCGGGACAGGGCCAGATACGCAGTATTTT
D gene: -; J gene: TRBJ1-5; CDR3 length: 15; V gene: TRBV9; clone size: -; CDR3 protein: CASSVDGEGNQPQHF; CDR3 DNA: TGTGCCAGCAGCGTAGACGGGGAGGGCAATCAGCCCCAGCATTTT
D gene: -; J gene: TRBJ2-1; CDR3 length: 16; V gene: TRBV5-1; clone size: -; CDR3 protein: CASSLTGTPNEGEQFF; CDR3 DNA: TGCGCCAGCAGCTTAACCGGGACACCGAACGAGGGTGAGCAGTTCTTC
D gene: -; J gene: TRBJ2-2; CDR3 length: 14; V gene: TRBV6-5; clone size: few; CDR3 protein: CASTSRRDTGELFF; CDR3 DNA: TGTGCCAGCACGTCCCGAAGGGACACCGGGGAGCTGTTTTTT
D gene: -; J gene: TRBJ1-2; CDR3 length: 16; V gene: TRBV18; clone size: -; CDR3 protein: CASSQDMGGQNYGYTF; CDR3 DNA: TGTGCCAGCTCGCAAGACATGGGGGGCCAGAACTATGGCTACACCTTC
D gene: TRBD1; J gene: TRBJ2-7; CDR3 length: 15; V gene: TRBV28; clone size: -; CDR3 protein: CASNLRTGVSYEQYF; CDR3 DNA: TGTGCCAGCAACCTCCGGACAGGGGTCTCCTACGAGCAGTACTTC
D gene: TRBD1; J gene: TRBJ2-2; CDR3 length: 14; V gene: TRBV4-3; clone size: -; CDR3 protein: CASSQGQTTGELFF; CDR3 DNA: TGCGCCAGCAGTCAGGGACAGACCACCGGGGAGCTGTTTTTT
D gene: TRBD1; J gene: TRBJ2-2; CDR3 length: 15; V gene: TRBV7-2; clone size: -; CDR3 protein: CASSPRGRGTGELFF; CDR3 DNA: TGTGCCAGCAGCCCCAGGGGGCGGGGCACCGGGGAGCTGTTTTTT
D gene: -; J gene: TRBJ1-1; CDR3 length: 14; V gene: TRBV6-5; clone size: -; CDR3 protein: CASKLVLMNTEAFF; CDR3 DNA: TGTGCCAGCAAACTTGTTCTCATGAACACTGAAGCTTTCTTT
D gene: -; J gene: TRBJ2-7; CDR3 length: 11; V gene: TRBV12-3/TRBV12-4; clone size: -; CDR3 protein: CASSFGYEQYF; CDR3 DNA: TGTGCCAGCAGTTTCGGGTACGAGCAGTACTTC
D gene: -; J gene: TRBJ2-3; CDR3 length: 14; V gene: TRBV4-3; clone size: -; CDR3 protein: CASSKGLASDTQYF; CDR3 DNA: TGCGCCAGCAGCAAAGGTCTAGCCTCAGATACGCAGTATTTT
D gene: -; J gene: TRBJ1-4; CDR3 length: 11; V gene: TRBV30; clone size: -; CDR3 protein: CAWSANSELFF; CDR3 DNA: TGTGCCTGGAGTGCGAACTCGGAACTGTTTTTT
D gene: TRBD1; J gene: TRBJ1-1; CDR3 length: 14; V gene: TRBV11-2; clone size: -; CDR3 protein: CASRLGQTNTEAFF; CDR3 DNA: TGTGCCAGCAGATTGGGACAGACGAACACTGAAGCTTTCTTT
D gene: TRBD2; J gene: TRBJ2-1; CDR3 length: 17; V gene: TRBV29-1; clone size: -; CDR3 protein: CSVVSQLTSGRNNEQFF; CDR3 DNA: TGCAGCGTTGTATCGCAGCTTACTAGCGGGAGAAACAATGAGCAGTTCTTC
D gene: -; J gene: TRBJ2-7; CDR3 length: 17; V gene: TRBV7-9; clone size: -; CDR3 protein: CASSPPVVGRPSYEQYF; CDR3 DNA: TGTGCCAGCAGCCCCCCAGTGGTGGGGCGCCCCTCCTACGAGCAGTACTTC
D gene: TRBD1; J gene: TRBJ2-7; CDR3 length: 14; V gene: TRBV11-2; clone size: -; CDR3 protein: CASSWDRGQYEQYF; CDR3 DNA: TGTGCCAGCAGCTGGGACAGGGGGCAATACGAGCAGTACTTC
D gene: TRBD1; J gene: TRBJ1-1; CDR3 length: 17; V gene: TRBV10-1; clone size: -; CDR3 protein: CASSEPRTGGMNTEAFF; CDR3 DNA: TGCGCCAGCAGTGAGCCTCGGACAGGGGGCATGAACACTGAAGCTTTCTTT
D gene: -; J gene: TRBJ2-2; CDR3 length: 11; V gene: TRBV9; clone size: -; CDR3 protein: CASSDRGELFF; CDR3 DNA: TGTGCCAGCAGCGACCGCGGGGAGCTGTTTTTT
D gene: -; J gene: TRBJ1-1; CDR3 length: 16; V gene: TRBV19; clone size: -; CDR3 protein: CASSIALTGLNTEAFF; CDR3 DNA: TGTGCCAGTAGTATAGCTCTGACGGGGCTGAACACTGAAGCTTTCTTT
D gene: TRBD2; J gene: TRBJ2-5; CDR3 length: 18; V gene: TRBV6-1; clone size: -; CDR3 protein: CASSEGGLAGQGRETQYF; CDR3 DNA: TGTGCCAGCAGTGAAGGGGGACTAGCGGGCCAAGGGAGGGAGACCCAGTACTTC
D gene: TRBD1; J gene: TRBJ2-1; CDR3 length: 15; V gene: TRBV12-5; clone size: -; CDR3 protein: CASGFRQGAYNEQFF; CDR3 DNA: TGTGCTAGTGGTTTCCGGCAGGGGGCTTACAATGAGCAGTTCTTC
D gene: -; J gene: TRBJ2-2; CDR3 length: 15; V gene: TRBV19; clone size: few; CDR3 protein: CASNTYSGGNGELFF; CDR3 DNA: TGTGCCAGTAACACATACAGCGGAGGGAACGGGGAGCTGTTTTTT
D gene: TRBD2; J gene: TRBJ2-1; CDR3 length: 15; V gene: TRBV13; clone size: -; CDR3 protein: CASSLGLAGGIQQFF; CDR3 DNA: TGTGCCAGCAGCTTAGGGCTAGCGGGAGGGATCCAGCAGTTCTTC
D gene: -; J gene: TRBJ1-6; CDR3 length: 15; V gene: TRBV2; clone size: -; CDR3 protein: CASLFGGPTDSPLHF; CDR3 DNA: TGTGCCAGCCTCTTCGGGGGACCCACGGATTCACCCCTCCACTTT
D gene: -; J gene: TRBJ1-3; CDR3 length: 12; V gene: TRBV3-1/TRBV3-2; clone size: -; CDR3 protein: CASSLSGNTIYF; CDR3 DNA: TGTGCCAGCAGCCTCTCTGGAAACACCATATATTTT
D gene: -; J gene: TRBJ2-7; CDR3 length: 15; V gene: TRBV6-2/TRBV6-3; clone size: once; CDR3 protein: CASSYGAGRAYEQYF; CDR3 DNA: TGTGCCAGCAGTTACGGGGCAGGGCGAGCCTACGAGCAGTACTTC
D gene: TRBD1; J gene: TRBJ2-7; CDR3 length: 13; V gene: TRBV28; clone size: once; CDR3 protein: CASSPGTGLEQYF; CDR3 DNA: TGTGCCAGCAGTCCCGGGACAGGGCTCGAGCAGTACTTC
D gene: TRBD1; J gene: TRBJ2-1; CDR3 length: 16; V gene: TRBV5-1; clone size: -; CDR3 protein: CASSFITGAEYNEQFF; CDR3 DNA: TGCGCCAGCAGCTTCATCACAGGGGCGGAGTACAATGAGCAGTTCTTC
D gene: -; J gene: TRBJ1-1; CDR3 length: 12; V gene: TRBV11-2; clone size: -; CDR3 protein: CASSKLDTEAFF; CDR3 DNA: TGTGCCAGCAGCAAGCTGGACACTGAAGCTTTCTTT